The entry below describes one T cell receptor beta chain. The entry originates in a study of blood T cell repertoires in COVID-19. On the study more broadly: COVID-19 samples from acute and convalescent phases originated in the United States, Italy and Spain. From T cells, B-cell-depleted T cells, or PBMCs came the material, which was cDNA or gDNA.

Looked up from germline, CDR1 is SGHTA and CDR2 is FQGTGA. V was pared by 5 bases and J by 3 bases, with 11 bases between. The CDR3 runs to 13 residues. Clones were sequenced by immunoSEQ multiplex PCR, and TCRdb holds only the in-frame ones, with some missing. The sample includes over 130,000 clones, 84% seen only once; the top ten take approximately 3.6%. Participant ages covered roughly 18 to 89 years across 25 or so US areas. Participant-reported clinical history was the basis for cohort assignment. The chain combines TRBV7-3 with TRBJ2-7; the D gene is possibly TRBD1 (6 bases). The clonotype was recovered from a woman aged 45-60 years with acute COVID-19. The sample taken for sequencing was PBMCs or T cells enriched from blood (not recorded which). The CDR3 DNA is TGTGCCAGCAGCCTGGACAGTTACTACGAGCAGTACTTC. As protein: CASSLDSYYEQYF.